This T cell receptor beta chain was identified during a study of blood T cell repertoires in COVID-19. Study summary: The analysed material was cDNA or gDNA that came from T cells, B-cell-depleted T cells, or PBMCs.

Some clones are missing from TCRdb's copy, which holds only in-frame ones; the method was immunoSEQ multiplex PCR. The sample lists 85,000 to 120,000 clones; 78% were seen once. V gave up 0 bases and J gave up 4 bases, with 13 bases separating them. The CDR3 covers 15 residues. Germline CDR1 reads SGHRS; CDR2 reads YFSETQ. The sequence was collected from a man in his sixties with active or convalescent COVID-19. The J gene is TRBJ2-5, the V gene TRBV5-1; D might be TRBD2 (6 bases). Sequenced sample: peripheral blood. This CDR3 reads CASSLDGGFRETQYF. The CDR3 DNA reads TGCGCCAGCAGCTTGGATGGGGGGTTTAGAGAGACCCAGTACTTC.